This TCR beta chain appears in the sequencing data of a study of early T cells in non-severe SARS-CoV-2 infection. The overall study: Sequencing targeted bulk RNA from unsorted whole blood, leaving chains unpaired.

A single record per CDR3 protein comes from TCRdb applying MiXCR to the 5' RACE reads. There are about 63,000 distinct CDR3 sequences in the sample; over 10% occur only once, and around 4.5% lies in the top ten. The sequence came from an adult who was a healthcare worker with PCR-confirmed SARS-CoV-2 infection or an uninfected control (not recorded which). The material sequenced was whole blood.

CDR3 in amino acids: CASRPSGSSYNEQFF. The CDR3 DNA reads TGTGCCAGCAGACCCAGCGGCAGCTCCTACAATGAGCAGTTCTTC. The chain is built from TRBV6-6 and TRBJ2-1; D is perhaps TRBD2 (5 bases). The V end lost 6 bases, the J end lost 0 bases, and 12 bases lay between the germline ends. The germline V gene has CDR1 MNHNY and CDR2 SVGAGI (reference sequence). The CDR3 spans 15 residues.